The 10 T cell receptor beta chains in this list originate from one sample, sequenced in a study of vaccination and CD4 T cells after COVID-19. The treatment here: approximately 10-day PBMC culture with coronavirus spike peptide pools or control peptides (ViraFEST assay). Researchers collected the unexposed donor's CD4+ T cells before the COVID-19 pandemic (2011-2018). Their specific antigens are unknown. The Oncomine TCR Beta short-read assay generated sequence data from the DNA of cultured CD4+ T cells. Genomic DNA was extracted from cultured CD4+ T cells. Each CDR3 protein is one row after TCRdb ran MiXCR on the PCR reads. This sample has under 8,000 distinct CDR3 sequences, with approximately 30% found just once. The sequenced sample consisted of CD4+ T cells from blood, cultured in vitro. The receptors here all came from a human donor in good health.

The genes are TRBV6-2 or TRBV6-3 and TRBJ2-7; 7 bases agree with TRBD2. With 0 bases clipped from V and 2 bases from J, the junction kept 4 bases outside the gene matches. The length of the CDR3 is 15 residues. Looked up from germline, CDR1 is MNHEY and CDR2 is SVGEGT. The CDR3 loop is CASSYSLGRTYEQYF. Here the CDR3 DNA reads TGTGCCAGCAGTTACTCGCTCGGGAGGACCTACGAGCAGTACTTC.

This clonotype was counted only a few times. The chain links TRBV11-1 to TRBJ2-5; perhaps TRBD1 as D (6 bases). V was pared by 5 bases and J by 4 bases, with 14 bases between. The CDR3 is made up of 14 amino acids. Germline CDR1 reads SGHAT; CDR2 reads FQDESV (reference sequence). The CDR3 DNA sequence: TGTGCCAGCAGCCAGATAGGGGGTCGAGAGACCCAGTACTTC. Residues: CASSQIGGRETQYF.

CDR3: CASSKGGVLGQPQHF. The DNA for the CDR3 is TGTGCCAGCAGCAAAGGAGGGGTTCTTGGTCAGCCCCAGCATTTT. The chain recombines TRBV21-1 with TRBJ1-5; no DNA check was done on the table's D call, TRBD1. TRBV21-1 is labeled a pseudogene. This CDR3 is 15 amino acids long.

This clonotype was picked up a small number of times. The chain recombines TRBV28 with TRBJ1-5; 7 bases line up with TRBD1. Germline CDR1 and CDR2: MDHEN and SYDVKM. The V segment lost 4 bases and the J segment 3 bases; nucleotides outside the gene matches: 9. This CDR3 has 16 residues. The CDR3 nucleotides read TGTGCCAGCAGTTCCCCCGGGACAGACAACAATCAGCCCCAGCATTTT. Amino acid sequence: CASSSPGTDNNQPQHF.

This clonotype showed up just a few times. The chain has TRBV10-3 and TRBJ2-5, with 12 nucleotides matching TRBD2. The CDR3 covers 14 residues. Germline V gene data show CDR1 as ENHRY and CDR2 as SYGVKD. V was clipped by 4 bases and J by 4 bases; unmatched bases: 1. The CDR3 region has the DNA TGTGCCATCAGTGGGGGACTAGCGGGAGAGACCCAGTACTTC. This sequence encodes CAISGGLAGETQYF.

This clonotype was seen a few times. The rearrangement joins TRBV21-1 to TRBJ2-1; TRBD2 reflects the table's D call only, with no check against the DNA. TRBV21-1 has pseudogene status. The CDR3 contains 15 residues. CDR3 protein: CASSKGLAGVQEQFF. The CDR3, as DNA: TGTGCCAGCAGCAAGGGACTAGCGGGAGTACAGGAGCAGTTCTTC.

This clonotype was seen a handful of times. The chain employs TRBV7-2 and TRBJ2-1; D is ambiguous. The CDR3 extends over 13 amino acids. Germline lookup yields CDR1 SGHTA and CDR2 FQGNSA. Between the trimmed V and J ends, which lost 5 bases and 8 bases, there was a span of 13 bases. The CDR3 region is CASSPGLGDEQFF. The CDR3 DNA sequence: TGTGCCAGCAGCCCTGGTCTTGGGGATGAGCAGTTCTTC.

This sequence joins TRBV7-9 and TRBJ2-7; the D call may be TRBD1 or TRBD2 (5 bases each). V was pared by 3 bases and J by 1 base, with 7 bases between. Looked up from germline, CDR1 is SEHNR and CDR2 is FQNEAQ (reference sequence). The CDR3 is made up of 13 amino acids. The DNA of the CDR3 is TGTGCCAGCAGCTTGGGGGTTTCCTACGAGCAGTACTTC. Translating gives CASSLGVSYEQYF. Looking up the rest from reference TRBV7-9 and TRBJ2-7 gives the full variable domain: DTGVSQNPRHKITKRGQNVTFRCDPISEHNRLYWYRQTLGQGPEFLTYFQNEAQLEKSRLLSDRFSAERPKGSFSTLEIQRTEQGDSAMYLCASSLGVSYEQYFGPGTRLTVT.

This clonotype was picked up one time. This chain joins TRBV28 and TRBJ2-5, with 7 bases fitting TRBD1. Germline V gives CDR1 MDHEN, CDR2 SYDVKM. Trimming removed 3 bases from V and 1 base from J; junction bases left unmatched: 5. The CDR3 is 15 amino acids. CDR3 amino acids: CASSFIGQAQETQYF. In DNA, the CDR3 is TGTGCCAGCAGTTTTATAGGACAGGCCCAAGAGACCCAGTACTTC.

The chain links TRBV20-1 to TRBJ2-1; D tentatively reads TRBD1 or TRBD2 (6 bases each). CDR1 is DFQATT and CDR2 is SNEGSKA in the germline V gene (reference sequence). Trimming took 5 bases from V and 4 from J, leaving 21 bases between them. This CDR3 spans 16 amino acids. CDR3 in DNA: TGCAGTGCTCAACGGGTCGACGGAGGGGGTTACAATGAGCAGTTCTTC. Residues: CSAQRVDGGGYNEQFF.